The entry below describes one TCR beta chain. As yet, its antigen is unknown. V lost 6 bases, J lost 3 bases, and 9 bases stayed unmatched. CDR1 and CDR2 from the germline V gene are MDHEN and SYDVKM. The CDR3 covers 15 residues. These data originate in a study of shared clonotypes between healthy human individuals. Study at large: Every donor yielded three CD4 naive, three CD4 memory, two CD8 naive and one CD8 memory plate.

Regarding the study as a whole: Four donors shared approximately 5% of their naive CD4 clonotypes. Sequencing depth was expected to affect clonotype sharing among donors.

The split of CD4+ cells yielded CD45RA+ naive and CD45RA-negative memory subsets. Method: immunoSEQ multiplex PCR; TCRdb's copy keeps in-frame clones and lacks some. This sample has some 2,100,000 clones; approximately 94% occur once, and the top ten carry about 0.13%. This sequence joins TRBV28 and TRBJ2-5; 8 bases fit TRBD2. This TCR came from a man between 18 and 35 years old in good health. The sample was naive CD4+ T cells sorted from blood. This sample's subset: CD45RA+ positively selected. The CDR3 bases are TGTGCCAGCAGATTTACTAGCGGAAACAAAGAGACCCAGTACTTC. Protein: CASRFTSGNKETQYF.